This T cell receptor (beta chain) came from a study of blood T cell repertoires in COVID-19. Study summary: COVID-19 samples collected from the United States, Italy and Spain covered acute and convalescent phases. The cDNA or gDNA used as material had been derived from T cells, B-cell-depleted T cells, or PBMCs.

In the original processing: How many nucleated cells were present was estimated from reference gene primer amplification. Profiling relied on immunoSEQ multiplex PCR, and the TCRdb table lists in-frame clones only, not all of them. V, J and clone size were drawn from that table, and D and trimming were deduced from the DNA. The sample shows approximately 88,000 clones, about three quarters of them seen only once. Material: peripheral blood. This clonotype was obtained from a man in his forties or fifties who had recovered from COVID-19.

As DNA, the CDR3 is TGTGCCAGCAGCCAAGCCATCTTTGCGGGAGAAGACAATGAGCAGTTCTTC. Translated, it gives CASSQAIFAGEDNEQFF. V gene TRBV14 combines with J gene TRBJ2-1; 7 bases are a match to TRBD2. CDR1 is SGHDN and CDR2 is FVKESK in the germline V gene. The CDR3 sequence is 17 residues long. Losses at the gene ends were 1 base for V and 5 bases for J; bases not matched to a gene: 11. Full variable domain (outside the CDR3, taken from reference TRBV14 and TRBJ2-1): EAGVTQFPSHSVIEKGQTVTLRCDPISGHDNLYWYRRVMGKEIKFLLHFVKESKQDESGMPNNRFLAERTGGTYSTLKVQPAELEDSGVYFCASSQAIFAGEDNEQFFGPGTRLTVL.